This T cell receptor (beta chain) was profiled in a study of response to subunit inactivated influenza vaccine. Between the trimmed V and J ends, which lost 4 bases and 2 bases, there was a span of 8 bases. The germline gives CDR1 SGHDN, CDR2 FVKESK. The CDR3 loop spans 13 amino acids. Many counts were recorded for this clonotype. TCRdb passed the RT-PCR reads through MiXCR, listing each CDR3 protein once. The data contain fewer than 400,000 distinct CDR3 sequences, 20% to 25% of them singletons. The gene calls are TRBV14 and TRBJ1-1; no firm D call. The source material was PBMCs from blood, sampled approximately 20 months after vaccination. This TCR was sampled from a man in his fifties or sixties who received an inactivated influenza vaccine. The CDR3 DNA reads TGTGCCAGCAGCCCGGGGTTTAACACTGAAGCTTTCTTT. Translation: CASSPGFNTEAFF.